This T cell receptor (beta chain) derives from a study of blood T cell repertoires in COVID-19. Trimming cost V 4 bases and J 13 bases; bases outside gene matches: 16. The CDR3 spans 15 residues. Looked up from germline, CDR1 is SEHNR and CDR2 is FQNEAQ (reference sequence). Clones were read by immunoSEQ multiplex PCR, and TCRdb kept only the in-frame ones, dropping some. The data contain approximately 130,000 clones, 55% to 75% of them singletons. This chain links TRBV7-9 with TRBJ1-2; 9 bases are a match to TRBD1. The sequence came from a woman aged 65 to 85 with acute or convalescent COVID-19. Sequencing was performed on peripheral blood. DNA of the CDR3: TGTGCCAGCAGCTCAACAGGGGGCACGGGGATGTTTGGCACCTTC. Its translation is CASSSTGGTGMFGTF. Full variable domain (missing parts from reference TRBV7-9 and TRBJ1-2): DTGVSQNPRHKITKRGQNVTFRCDPISEHNRLYWYRQTLGQGPEFLTYFQNEAQLEKSRLLSDRFSAERPKGSFSTLEIQRTEQGDSAMYLCASSSTGGTGMFGTFGSGTRLTVV.